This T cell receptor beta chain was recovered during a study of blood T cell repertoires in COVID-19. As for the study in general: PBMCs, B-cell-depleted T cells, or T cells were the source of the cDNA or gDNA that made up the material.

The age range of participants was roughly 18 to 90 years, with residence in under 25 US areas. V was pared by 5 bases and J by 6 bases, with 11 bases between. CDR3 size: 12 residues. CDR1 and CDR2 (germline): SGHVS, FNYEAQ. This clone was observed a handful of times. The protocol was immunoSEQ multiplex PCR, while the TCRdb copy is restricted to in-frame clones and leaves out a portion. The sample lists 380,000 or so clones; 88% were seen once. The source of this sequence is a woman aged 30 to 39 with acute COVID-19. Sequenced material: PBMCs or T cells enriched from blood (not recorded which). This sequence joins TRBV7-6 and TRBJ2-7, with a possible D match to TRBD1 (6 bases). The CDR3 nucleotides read TGTGCCAGCAGCCCTGACAGGTCCGAGCAGTACTTC. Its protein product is CASSPDRSEQYF.